These T cell receptor beta chains were read from a single sample in a study of blood T cell repertoires in COVID-19. Method: immunoSEQ multiplex PCR; TCRdb's copy keeps in-frame clones and lacks some. In the table there are around 88,000 clones, about 88% of which are singletons. Sequenced sample: peripheral blood. These receptors came from a woman over 75 with acute or convalescent COVID-19. The CDR3 runs from the conserved cysteine through the conserved F or W. Each record gives: D gene, CDR3 length, V gene, J gene, CDR3 protein, CDR3 DNA. A D gene is named only where the DNA matches it firmly.

D gene: NA; CDR3 length: 14; V gene: TRBV6-5; J gene: TRBJ1-4; CDR3 protein: CASSSGQSNEKLFF; CDR3 DNA: TGTGCCAGCAGTTCCGGACAGTCGAATGAAAAACTGTTTTTT
D gene: TRBD1; CDR3 length: 13; V gene: TRBV7-2; J gene: TRBJ1-4; CDR3 protein: CASTRGTNEKLFF; CDR3 DNA: TGTGCCAGTACCAGGGGGACTAATGAAAAACTGTTTTTT
D gene: TRBD1; CDR3 length: 11; V gene: TRBV6-1; J gene: TRBJ2-7; CDR3 protein: CASSDGQGQFF; CDR3 DNA: TGTGCCAGCAGTGATGGACAGGGGCAGTTTTTC
D gene: NA; CDR3 length: 10; V gene: TRBV20-1; J gene: TRBJ1-5; CDR3 protein: CSARYNTQHF; CDR3 DNA: TGCAGTGCTAGATACAATACCCAGCATTTT
D gene: NA; CDR3 length: 11; V gene: TRBV29-1; J gene: TRBJ1-1; CDR3 protein: CSVLTGTEAFF; CDR3 DNA: TGCAGCGTACTAACAGGAACTGAAGCTTTCTTT
D gene: TRBD1; CDR3 length: 14; V gene: TRBV24-1; J gene: TRBJ1-2; CDR3 protein: CATSGPQGAGGYTF; CDR3 DNA: TGTGCCACCAGTGGCCCTCAGGGGGCGGGTGGCTACACCTTC
D gene: NA; CDR3 length: 16; V gene: TRBV4-1; J gene: TRBJ2-3; CDR3 protein: CASSQEWGRDTDTQYF; CDR3 DNA: TGCGCCAGCAGCCAAGAATGGGGGCGCGACACAGATACGCAGTATTTT
D gene: TRBD1; CDR3 length: 15; V gene: TRBV2; J gene: TRBJ1-4; CDR3 protein: CASSEQGARVEKLFF; CDR3 DNA: TGTGCCAGCAGTGAGCAGGGGGCGCGGGTTGAAAAACTGTTTTTT
D gene: NA; CDR3 length: 13; V gene: TRBV6-5; J gene: TRBJ1-5; CDR3 protein: CASAGVGNQPQHF; CDR3 DNA: TGTGCCAGCGCGGGGGTGGGGAATCAGCCCCAGCATTTT
D gene: NA; CDR3 length: 14; V gene: TRBV27; J gene: TRBJ2-1; CDR3 protein: CASSFRSSYNEQFF; CDR3 DNA: TGTGCCAGCAGTTTCCGGAGCTCCTACAATGAGCAGTTCTTC
D gene: TRBD1; CDR3 length: 13; V gene: TRBV19; J gene: TRBJ1-3; CDR3 protein: CASSGTAGNTIYF; CDR3 DNA: TGTGCCAGTAGCGGGACAGCTGGAAACACCATATATTTT
D gene: TRBD1; CDR3 length: 17; V gene: TRBV7-2; J gene: TRBJ2-3; CDR3 protein: CASGLRSRGSSTDTQYF; CDR3 DNA: TGTGCCAGCGGACTTAGATCCAGGGGGTCTAGCACAGATACGCAGTATTTT
D gene: NA; CDR3 length: 15; V gene: TRBV11-2; J gene: TRBJ2-1; CDR3 protein: CASSLASSSYNEQFF; CDR3 DNA: TGTGCCAGCAGCTTAGCGAGTAGCTCCTACAATGAGCAGTTCTTC
D gene: TRBD1; CDR3 length: 14; V gene: TRBV10-1; J gene: TRBJ1-1; CDR3 protein: CASTGDSVNTEAFF; CDR3 DNA: TGCGCCAGCACCGGGGACAGCGTGAACACTGAAGCTTTCTTT